Listed below are T cell receptor beta chains from one sample, sequenced in a study of CD8+CD57+ T cells in acquired aplastic anemia. Using its own MiXCR run on the reads, TCRdb lists one record per CDR3 protein. The sample holds some 180,000 distinct CDR3 sequences; about half are singletons and the top ten take under 3%. The sample was sorted CD4+, CD8+, or CD8+CD57+ T cells (not recorded which) from PBMCs. The receptors were sampled from a human donor in good health. The CDR3 runs from the conserved cysteine through the conserved F or W.

>TRBJ1-5|TRBV9
CPAGGNQPQHF
>TRBJ2-3|TRBV12-3/TRBV12-4
CASSLEAFSTDTQYF
>TRBJ1-4|TRBV15
CATSSDQGGWLFF
>TRBJ1-6|TRBV7-9
CASTPGTDNSPLHF
>TRBJ2-7|TRBV9
CASSLGIDSSYEQYF
>TRBJ2-5|TRBV10-3
CAISVGTGPNQEAQYF
>TRBJ2-2|TRBV7-8
CVAANTGELFF
>TRBJ1-4|TRBV18
CASSRGQGNEKLFF
>TRBJ1-3|TRBV4-1
CASSQGWGNSGSTIYF
>TRBJ1-2|TRBV12-3/TRBV12-4
CASSLNPGGNYGYTF
>TRBJ2-1|TRBV7-2
CASSYAKSSYNEQFF
>TRBJ1-1|TRBV29-1
CSVGVNTEAFF
>TRBJ2-7|TRBV20-1
CSATRTSGGNEQYF
>TRBJ2-7|TRBV29-1
CSVVGQGSYEQYF
>TRBJ2-3|TRBV11-2
CASSLERWSEPDTQYF
>TRBJ2-4|TRBV2
CASNNRVGNIQYF
>TRBJ2-7|TRBV14
CASSQGRSSYEQYF
>TRBJ2-7|TRBV19
CASSISGTYEQYF
>TRBJ1-1|TRBV10-1
CASSSGGLANIEAFF
>TRBJ2-5|TRBV20-1
CSAIREHETQYF
>TRBJ2-6|TRBV29-1
CSVEEDGTSGANVLTF
>TRBJ2-5|TRBV4-1
CASSQAGTGGRETQYF
>TRBJ1-6|TRBV7-2
CASSWDNGNSPLHF
>TRBJ2-1|TRBV10-3
CAISESGTDYNEQFF
>TRBJ1-1|TRBV10-1
CASSETSSGSEAFF
>TRBJ2-7|TRBV7-2
CASSLWAGGSYEQYF
>TRBJ2-3|TRBV29-1
CSVEEAGPDTQYF
>TRBJ2-7|TRBV10-3
CAIRRTGGAIEQYF
>TRBJ2-7|TRBV4-1
CASSQGGTPSWQYF
>TRBJ2-1|TRBV7-3
CASSLGGGPLNEQFF
>TRBJ2-4|TRBV19
CASSARLAGAKNIQYF
>TRBJ1-3|TRBV13
CASSLDGNSGNTIYF